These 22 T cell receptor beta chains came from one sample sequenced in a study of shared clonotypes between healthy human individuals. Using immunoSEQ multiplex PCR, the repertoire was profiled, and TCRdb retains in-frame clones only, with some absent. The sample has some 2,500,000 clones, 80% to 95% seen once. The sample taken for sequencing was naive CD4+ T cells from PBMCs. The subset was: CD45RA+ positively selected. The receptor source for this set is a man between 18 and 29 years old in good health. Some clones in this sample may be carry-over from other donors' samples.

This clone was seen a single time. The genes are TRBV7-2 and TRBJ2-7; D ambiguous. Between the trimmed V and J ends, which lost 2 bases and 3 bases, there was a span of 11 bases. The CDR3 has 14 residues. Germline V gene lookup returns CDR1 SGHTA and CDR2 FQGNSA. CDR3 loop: CASSLMANLYEQYF. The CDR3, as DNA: TGTGCCAGCAGCTTAATGGCGAATCTCTACGAGCAGTACTTC.

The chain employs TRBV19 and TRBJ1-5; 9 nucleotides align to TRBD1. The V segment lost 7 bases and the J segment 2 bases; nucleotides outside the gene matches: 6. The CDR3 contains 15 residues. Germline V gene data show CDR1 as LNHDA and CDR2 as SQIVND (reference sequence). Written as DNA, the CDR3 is TGTGCCAGTAAAGACAGGGGGAGAGGCAATCAGCCCCAGCATTTT. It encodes CASKDRGRGNQPQHF.

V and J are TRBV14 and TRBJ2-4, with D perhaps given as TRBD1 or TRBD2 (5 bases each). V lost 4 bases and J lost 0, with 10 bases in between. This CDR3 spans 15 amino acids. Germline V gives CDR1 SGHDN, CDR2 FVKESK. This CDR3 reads CASSPGRLAKNIQYF. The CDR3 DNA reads TGTGCCAGCAGCCCGGGACGCCTAGCCAAAAACATTCAGTACTTC.

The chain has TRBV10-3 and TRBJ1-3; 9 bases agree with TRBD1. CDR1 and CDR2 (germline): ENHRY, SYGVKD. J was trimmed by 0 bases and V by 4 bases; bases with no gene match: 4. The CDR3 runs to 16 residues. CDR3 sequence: CAISVGDRASGNTIYF. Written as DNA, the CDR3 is TGTGCCATCAGTGTGGGGGACAGGGCCTCTGGAAACACCATATATTTT.

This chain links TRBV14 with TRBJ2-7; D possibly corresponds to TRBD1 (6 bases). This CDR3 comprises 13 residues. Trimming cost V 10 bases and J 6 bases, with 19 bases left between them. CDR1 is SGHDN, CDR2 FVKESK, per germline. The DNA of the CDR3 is TGTGCCACGTCTGACGGACAGAAGGTCGAGCAGTACTTC. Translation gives CATSDGQKVEQYF.

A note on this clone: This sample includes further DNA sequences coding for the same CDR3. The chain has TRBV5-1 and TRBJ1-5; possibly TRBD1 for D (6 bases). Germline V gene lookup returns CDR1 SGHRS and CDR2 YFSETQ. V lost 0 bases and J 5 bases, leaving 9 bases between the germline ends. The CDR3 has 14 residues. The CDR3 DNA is TGCGCCAGCAGCTTGGAATCAGGGGATCAGCCCCAGCATTTT. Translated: CASSLESGDQPQHF.

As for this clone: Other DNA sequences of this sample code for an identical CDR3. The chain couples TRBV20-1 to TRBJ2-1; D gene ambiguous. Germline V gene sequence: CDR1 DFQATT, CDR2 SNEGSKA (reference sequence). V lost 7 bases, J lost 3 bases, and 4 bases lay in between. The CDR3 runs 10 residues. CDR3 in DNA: TGCAGTGGTGTCTACAATGAGCAGTTCTTC. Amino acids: CSGVYNEQFF.

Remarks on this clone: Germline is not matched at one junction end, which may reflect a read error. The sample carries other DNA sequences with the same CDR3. The CDR3 DNA follows: TGTGCCAGCAGCTGGGGGACTAGCCTGGAGACTCAGTACTTC. This translates into CASSWGTSLETQYF. This chain links TRBV7-8 with TRBJ2-5; 9 nucleotides match TRBD2. This CDR3 region has 14 residues. The germline V gene has CDR1 SGHVS and CDR2 FQNEAQ.

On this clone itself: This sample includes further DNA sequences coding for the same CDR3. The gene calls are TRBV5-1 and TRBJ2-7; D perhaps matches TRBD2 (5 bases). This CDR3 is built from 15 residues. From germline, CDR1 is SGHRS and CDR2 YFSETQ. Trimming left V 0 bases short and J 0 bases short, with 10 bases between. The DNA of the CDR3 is TGCGCCAGCAGCTTGGATGGGAGTAACTCCTACGAGCAGTACTTC. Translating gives CASSLDGSNSYEQYF.

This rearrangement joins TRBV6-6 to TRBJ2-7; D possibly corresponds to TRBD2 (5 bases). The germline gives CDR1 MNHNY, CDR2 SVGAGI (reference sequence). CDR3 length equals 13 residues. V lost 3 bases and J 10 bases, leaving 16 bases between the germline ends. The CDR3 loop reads CASSYGREKNQYF. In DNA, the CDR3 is TGTGCCAGCAGTTATGGGAGAGAGAAGAACCAGTACTTC.

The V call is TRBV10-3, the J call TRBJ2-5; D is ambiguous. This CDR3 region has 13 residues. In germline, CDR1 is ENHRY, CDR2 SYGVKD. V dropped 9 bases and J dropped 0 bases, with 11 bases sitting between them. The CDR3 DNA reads TGTGCCATGGCACAGAGAGACCAAGAGACCCAGTACTTC. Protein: CAMAQRDQETQYF.

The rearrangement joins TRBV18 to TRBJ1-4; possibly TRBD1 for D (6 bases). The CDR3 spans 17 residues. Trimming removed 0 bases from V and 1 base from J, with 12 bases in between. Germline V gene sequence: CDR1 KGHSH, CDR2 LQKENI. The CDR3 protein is CASSPPGGQRTNEKLFF. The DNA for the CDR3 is TGTGCCAGCTCACCACCGGGGGGGCAACGAACTAATGAAAAACTGTTTTTT.

CDR3 protein: CSVDVAGVGEQYF. The CDR3 nucleotides read TGCAGCGTTGACGTGGCGGGAGTGGGTGAGCAGTACTTC. The chain has TRBV29-1 and TRBJ2-7; TRBD2 aligns across 7 bases. This CDR3 contains 13 residues. CDR1 and CDR2 from the germline V gene are SQVTM and ANQGSEA. V lost 3 bases, J lost 7 bases, and 9 bases stayed unmatched.

CDR3 protein: CASSTLDSSYGYTF. The CDR3, as DNA: TGTGCCAGCAGCACGTTGGACAGTTCCTATGGCTACACCTTC. The V gene is TRBV5-6, the J gene TRBJ1-2, with D possibly TRBD1 on 6 matching bases. The CDR3 spans 14 residues. The V and J ends lost 4 bases and 4 bases respectively, with 14 bases between them. Looked up from germline, CDR1 is SGHDT and CDR2 is YYEEEE.

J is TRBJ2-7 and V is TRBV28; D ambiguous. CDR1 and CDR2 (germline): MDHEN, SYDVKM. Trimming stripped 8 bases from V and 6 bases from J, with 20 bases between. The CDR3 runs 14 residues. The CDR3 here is CASSLTGGRLEQYF. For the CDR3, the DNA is TGTGCCAGCTCATTAACGGGCGGCCGACTCGAGCAGTACTTC.

The CDR3 sequence is CASSVGTSGSSDTQYF. The CDR3 DNA is TGTGCCAGCAGCGTAGGAACTAGCGGGAGTTCAGATACGCAGTATTTT. The rearrangement links TRBV9 to TRBJ2-3; 11 bases are shared with TRBD2. V shed 0 bases, J shed 4 bases, and the junction held 4 bases outside the gene matches. This CDR3 comprises 16 residues. Germline lookup yields CDR1 SGDLS and CDR2 YYNGEE.

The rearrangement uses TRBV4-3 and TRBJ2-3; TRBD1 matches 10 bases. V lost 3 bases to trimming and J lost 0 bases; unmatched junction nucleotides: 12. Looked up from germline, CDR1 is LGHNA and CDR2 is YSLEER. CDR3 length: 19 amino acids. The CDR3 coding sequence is TGCGCCAGCAGCCACCTGGGACAGGGGACTACCGGTAGCACAGATACGCAGTATTTT. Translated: CASSHLGQGTTGSTDTQYF.

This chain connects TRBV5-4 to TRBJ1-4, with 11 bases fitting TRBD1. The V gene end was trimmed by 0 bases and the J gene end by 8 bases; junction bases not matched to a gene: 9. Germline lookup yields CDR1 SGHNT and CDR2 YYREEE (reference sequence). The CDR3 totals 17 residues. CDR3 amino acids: CASSLASNGQGAEKLFF. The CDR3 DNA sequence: TGTGCCAGCAGCTTGGCCTCTAACGGACAGGGGGCCGAAAAACTGTTTTTT.

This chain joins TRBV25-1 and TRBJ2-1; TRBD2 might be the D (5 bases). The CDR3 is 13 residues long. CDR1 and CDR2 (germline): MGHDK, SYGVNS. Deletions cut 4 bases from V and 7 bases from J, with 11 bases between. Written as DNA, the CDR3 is TGTGCCAGCAGTGGACCCACTAGGAATGAGCAGTTCTTC. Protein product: CASSGPTRNEQFF.

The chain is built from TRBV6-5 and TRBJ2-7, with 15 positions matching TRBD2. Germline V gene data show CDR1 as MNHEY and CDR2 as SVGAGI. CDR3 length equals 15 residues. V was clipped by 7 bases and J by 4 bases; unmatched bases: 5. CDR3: CASTPGLAGGYEQYF. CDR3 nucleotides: TGTGCCAGCACCCCGGGACTAGCGGGGGGTTACGAGCAGTACTTC.

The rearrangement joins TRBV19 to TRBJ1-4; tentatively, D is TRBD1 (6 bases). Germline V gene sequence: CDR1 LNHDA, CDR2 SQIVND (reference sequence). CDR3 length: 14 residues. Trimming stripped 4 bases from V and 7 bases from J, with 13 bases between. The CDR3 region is CASSTQGRSEKLFF. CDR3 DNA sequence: TGTGCCAGTAGTACACAGGGTCGAAGTGAAAAACTGTTTTTT.

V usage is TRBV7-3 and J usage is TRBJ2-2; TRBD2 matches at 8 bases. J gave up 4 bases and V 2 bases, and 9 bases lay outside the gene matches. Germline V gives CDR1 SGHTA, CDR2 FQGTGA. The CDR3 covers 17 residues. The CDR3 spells CASSLAPGGAGTGELFF. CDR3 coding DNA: TGTGCCAGCAGCTTAGCACCGGGAGGGGCTGGCACCGGGGAGCTGTTTTTT. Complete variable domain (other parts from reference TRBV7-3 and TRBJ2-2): GAGVSQTPSNKVTEKGKYVELRCDPISGHTALYWYRQSLGQGPEFLIYFQGTGAADDSGLPNDRFFAVRPEGSVSTLKIQRTERGDSAVYLCASSLAPGGAGTGELFFGEGSRLTVL.